This entry is about one T cell receptor (beta chain). The junction shows a germline mismatch at one end, possibly a read error. This sample is part of a study of cytomegalovirus exposure and HLA in healthy donors. The CDR3 consists of 14 residues. Germline loops: CDR1 SGHRS, CDR2 YFSETQ. The PCR ran on 60 Vbeta and 13 Jbeta primers. The protocol was immunoSEQ multiplex PCR, while the TCRdb copy is restricted to in-frame clones and leaves out a portion. The data show 200,000 to 250,000 clones, 70% to 80% seen once. This TCR was recovered from a woman aged 55-69 years in good health and CMV-seropositive. The chain joins TRBV5-1 to TRBJ2-5; possibly TRBD1 for D (5 bases). Sequencing was done on a sample of PBMCs. The CDR3 here is CASGLVPGQETQYF. In nucleotides, the CDR3 is TGCGCCAGCGGCTTAGTCCCAGGGCAAGAGACCCAGTACTTC.